The present T cell receptor beta chain was sequenced within a study of T cell repertoires in cytomegalovirus infection. Study overall: Signatures in public TCR beta sequences pointed to both CMV infection and matching HLA type.

Comment on this clonotype: Its antigen is undetermined.

TCRdb reprocessed the reads with MiXCR, giving one entry per CDR3 protein. This sample yields some 350,000 distinct CDR3 sequences, of which 25% to 30% are seen a single time; roughly 20% belongs to the top ten. CDR3 size: 13 residues. Germline loops: CDR1 SGHTA, CDR2 FQGNSA. V lost 3 bases and J lost 2, with 8 bases in between. Overall study findings and caveats: Using cumulative public TCR beta family frequency, the authors identified those who carried CMV together with the relevant HLA. Ex vivo responses were dominated by HLA-C-restricted CMV-specific TCR beta clonotypes.

V is TRBV7-2 and J is TRBJ2-7; D not certain. This sequence originates from a human donor in good health (CMV status not recorded). Some clones in this sample may be carry-over from other donors' samples. Source: cultured PBMCs, taken from culture after CMV antigen stimulation. As DNA, the CDR3 is TGTGCCAGCAGCTTCGACTTGACCTACGAGCAGTACTTC. The encoded protein is CASSFDLTYEQYF.